The subject of this entry is one T cell receptor (beta chain). What it binds is not known. PCR involved 60 Vbeta and 13 Jbeta primers. Data came from immunoSEQ multiplex PCR; TCRdb stores just in-frame clones and leaves some out. Its table records about 200,000 clones. The data were taken from a study of cytomegalovirus exposure and HLA in healthy donors. Study overall: Samples from HLA-typed donors yielded about 85 million unique TCRs in an early data release.

Points from the study as a whole: TCR beta V- and J-gene trimming was later associated with a missense DCLRE1C variant. The study had only CMV serostatus as immune exposure information. Presence/absence analyses assumed roughly uniform sequencing depth across donors.

The specimen sequenced was PBMCs. This sequence was found in a man aged 30 to 39 in good health and CMV-seronegative.

CDR3 nucleotides: TGTGCCATCAGTGAATGGGGGGGCGCGAACACTGAAGCTTTCTTT. Amino acid sequence: CAISEWGGANTEAFF. The rearrangement joins TRBV10-3 to TRBJ1-1; D may be TRBD1 (6 bases). The CDR3 is made up of 15 amino acids. Trimming took off 3 bases at V and 1 base at J, with 12 bases between the two ends. Germline loops: CDR1 ENHRY, CDR2 SYGVKD.